This record covers a single T cell receptor (beta chain). This sample was taken from a study of blood T cell repertoires in COVID-19. Germline assignment: CDR1 MDHEN and CDR2 SYDVKM. The CDR3 covers 14 residues. The V segment lost 2 bases and the J segment 3 bases; nucleotides outside the gene matches: 2. Sequencing used immunoSEQ multiplex PCR; TCRdb keeps in-frame clones, though not all of them. The sample holds just under 65,000 clones, about 70% seen once. The V gene is TRBV28, the J gene TRBJ2-5; 8 bases line up with TRBD2. Sequencing input: peripheral blood. This clonotype was sampled from a human donor in a cohort sampled during active COVID-19. The CDR3 spells CASSLRGLEETQYF. As DNA, the CDR3 is TGTGCCAGCAGTTTAAGGGGACTAGAAGAGACCCAGTACTTC. Combining the CDR3 with reference TRBV28 and TRBJ2-5 gives the whole variable domain DVKVTQSSRYLVKRTGEKVFLECVQDMDHENMFWYRQDPGLGLRLIYFSYDVKMKEKGDIPEGYSVSREKKERFSLILESASTNQTSMYLCASSLRGLEETQYFGPGTRLLVL.